These T cell receptor beta chains were read from a single sample in a study of cytomegalovirus exposure and HLA in healthy donors. TCRdb's table, derived via immunoSEQ multiplex PCR, lists solely in-frame clones and lacks some. In the table there are more than 200,000 clones, about 83% of which are singletons. The sequencing input was PBMCs. The receptors shown here come from a human donor in good health. Both conserved end residues are part of each CDR3. The order of the fields is clone size, J gene, V gene, D gene, CDR3 protein, CDR3 DNA. A D gene is named only where the DNA matches it firmly. Size is stated for part of the rows, as once, few or many counts, or as a class when the clone is expanded.

NA | TRBJ2-5 | TRBV6-1 | TRBD2 | CASSATSGALQYF | TGTGCCAGCAGTGCAACTAGCGGGGCCCTCCAGTACTTC
NA | TRBJ2-1 | TRBV19 | TRBD2 | CASSPVAGGYYNEQFF | TGTGCCAGTAGTCCAGTAGCGGGAGGATACTACAATGAGCAGTTCTTC
NA | TRBJ2-7 | TRBV27 | NA | CAAPTGEDLWGQYF | TGTGCCGCCCCGACGGGGGAGGATCTCTGGGGGCAGTACTTC
NA | TRBJ2-7 | TRBV25-1 | NA | CASRATGGAYEQYF | TGTGCCAGCAGGGCGACGGGTGGAGCCTACGAGCAGTACTTC
NA | TRBJ2-7 | TRBV6-5 | TRBD2 | CASSWTSGLYEQYF | TGTGCCAGCAGTTGGACTAGCGGGCTCTACGAGCAGTACTTC
once | TRBJ1-4 | TRBV6-5 | TRBD1 | CASSRDSATNEKLFF | TGTGCCAGCAGTAGGGACAGTGCAACTAATGAAAAACTGTTTTTT
NA | TRBJ1-1 | TRBV7-9 | NA | CASSLNRVLGTEAFF | TGTGCCAGCAGTCTAAACCGGGTTCTGGGCACTGAAGCTTTCTTT
NA | TRBJ2-7 | TRBV14 | TRBD2 | CASSQASGTAYEQYF | TGTGCCAGCAGCCAAGCTAGCGGGACCGCCTACGAGCAGTACTTC
once | TRBJ2-1 | TRBV25-1 | NA | CASSENPGTGSYNEQFF | TGTGCCAGCAGTGAAAACCCCGGGACTGGCTCCTACAATGAGCAGTTCTTC
NA | TRBJ2-1 | TRBV9 | TRBD2 | CASSVRGTGSDNEQFF | TGTGCCAGCAGCGTGCGGGGGACGGGAAGCGACAATGAGCAGTTCTTC
NA | TRBJ1-4 | TRBV19 | TRBD1 | CAGAWTRDRGGTNEKLFF | TGTGCCGGAGCCTGGACCCGGGACAGGGGAGGGACTAATGAAAAACTGTTTTTT
NA | TRBJ1-1 | TRBV11-1 | NA | CASSLSGGKNTEAFF | TGTGCCAGCAGCTTATCCGGGGGGAAGAACACTGAAGCTTTCTTT
NA | TRBJ2-7 | TRBV7-2 | NA | CASSPAYEQYF | TGTGCCAGCAGCCCGGCCTACGAGCAGTACTTC
NA | TRBJ2-3 | TRBV28 | TRBD2 | CASSIAGGTTQYF | TGTGCCAGCAGTATAGCGGGAGGCACCACGCAGTATTTT
once | TRBJ2-5 | TRBV29-1 | TRBD1 | CSPQGGQGGGETQYF | TGCAGCCCCCAGGGGGGACAGGGGGGAGGGGAGACCCAGTACTTC
NA | TRBJ1-6 | TRBV6-1 | NA | CASSELGGASYSPLHF | TGTGCCAGCAGTGAATTGGGGGGAGCTTCCTATTCACCCCTCCACTTT
NA | TRBJ2-4 | TRBV19 | TRBD1 | CASSRQGYKTGNIQYF | TGTGCCAGTAGTAGACAGGGATACAAAACCGGAAACATTCAGTACTTC
NA | TRBJ2-1 | TRBV10-1 | TRBD2 | CASSESLLAGILYNEQFF | TGCGCCAGCAGTGAGTCCTTACTAGCGGGGATTCTCTACAATGAGCAGTTCTTC
NA | TRBJ2-7 | TRBV27 | TRBD2 | CASSPAGGPYEQYF | TGTGCCAGCAGCCCAGCGGGAGGGCCCTACGAGCAGTACTTC
NA | TRBJ2-7 | TRBV29-1 | TRBD2 | CSVTSGSAYEQYF | TGCAGCGTGACTAGCGGGAGCGCCTACGAGCAGTACTTC
NA | TRBJ2-7 | TRBV4-3 | TRBD1 | CASSQDWDRGFYEQYF | TGCGCCAGCAGCCAAGATTGGGACAGGGGGTTTTACGAGCAGTACTTC
NA | TRBJ2-1 | TRBV10-1 | NA | CASSVGASEQFF | TGCGCCAGCAGTGTAGGGGCCAGTGAGCAGTTCTTC
NA | TRBJ1-5 | TRBV25-1 | NA | CASSEQGTSNQPQHF | TGTGCCAGCAGTGAACAGGGGACAAGCAATCAGCCCCAGCATTTT
NA | TRBJ1-5 | TRBV28 | NA | CASSPTGISSNQPQHF | TGTGCCAGCAGCCCGACTGGTATTTCGAGCAATCAGCCCCAGCATTTT
NA | TRBJ2-1 | TRBV5-1 | TRBD2 | CASSLRAGGYNEQFF | TGCGCCAGCAGCTTGAGGGCGGGGGGATACAATGAGCAGTTCTTC
few | TRBJ2-3 | TRBV5-1 | TRBD2 | CASSSGLSTDTQYF | TGCGCCAGCAGCTCGGGACTAAGCACAGATACGCAGTATTTT
NA | TRBJ2-3 | TRBV7-3 | TRBD1 | CASSFRGRSTDTQYF | TGTGCCAGCAGCTTCAGGGGGCGCAGCACAGATACGCAGTATTTT
NA | TRBJ2-3 | TRBV5-5 | TRBD2 | CASSSHGREGRAGDTQYF | TGTGCCAGCAGCTCCCACGGGCGGGAGGGCAGGGCAGGAGATACGCAGTATTTT
NA | TRBJ2-3 | TRBV7-9 | TRBD2 | CSSSLRGLAIHTQYF | TGTTCCAGCAGCTTAAGAGGACTAGCGATCCATACGCAGTATTTT
NA | TRBJ2-1 | TRBV7-6 | NA | CASSPMERTSYNEQFF | TGTGCCAGCAGCCCCATGGAGCGGACCTCCTACAATGAGCAGTTCTTC
NA | TRBJ2-3 | TRBV18 | TRBD2 | CASFKPGTSGRGTQYF | TGTGCCAGCTTCAAGCCCGGGACTAGCGGGAGAGGTACGCAGTATTTT
NA | TRBJ2-7 | TRBV29-1 | TRBD1 | CSVLKSGQGSEQYF | TGCAGCGTCTTGAAATCGGGACAGGGGTCCGAGCAGTACTTC
NA | TRBJ1-5 | TRBV5-1 | NA | CASSLGGGRYSNQPQHF | TGCGCCAGCAGCTTGGGGGGGGGCAGGTATAGCAATCAGCCCCAGCATTTT
NA | TRBJ2-5 | TRBV5-1 | NA | CASRPGWQETQYF | TGCGCCAGCAGGCCAGGGTGGCAAGAGACCCAGTACTTC
once | TRBJ1-1 | TRBV19 | NA | CASSIGGHPEAFF | TGTGCCAGTAGTATAGGAGGGCATCCTGAAGCTTTCTTT
NA | TRBJ2-7 | TRBV6-5 | TRBD2 | CASRRLAGGIYEQYF | TGTGCCAGCAGAAGACTAGCGGGGGGGATATACGAGCAGTACTTC
NA | TRBJ2-3 | TRBV7-3 | NA | CASSQNGGRTDTQYF | TGTGCCAGCAGCCAAAACGGGGGGCGCACAGATACGCAGTATTTT
NA | TRBJ2-3 | TRBV28 | NA | CASSLTDYTQYF | TGTGCCAGCAGTTTAACTGATTATACGCAGTATTTT
NA | TRBJ2-2 | TRBV9 | TRBD2 | CASSVAASGRAGTGELFF | TGTGCCAGCAGCGTAGCGGCTAGCGGGAGGGCCGGCACCGGGGAGCTGTTTTTT
NA | TRBJ1-4 | TRBV5-1 | NA | CASSLSSNEKLFF | TGCGCCAGCAGCTTGTCCAGTAATGAAAAACTGTTTTTT
few | TRBJ1-2 | TRBV9 | NA | CASSVADNYGYTF | TGTGCCAGCAGCGTAGCAGATAACTATGGCTACACCTTC
NA | TRBJ2-6 | TRBV11-1 | NA | CASSLTSGGPGANVLTF | TGTGCCAGCAGCCTGACAAGTGGAGGGCCTGGGGCCAACGTCCTGACTTTC
once | TRBJ1-4 | TRBV11-2 | NA | CASSPRRRGQEKLFF | TGTGCCAGCAGCCCACGACGGCGGGGTCAGGAAAAACTGTTTTTT
once | TRBJ2-2 | TRBV4-1 | TRBD2 | CASSLIEGSVGAGGPGELFF | TGCGCCAGCAGCCTCATCGAAGGCTCGGTAGGGGCGGGAGGGCCCGGGGAGCTGTTTTTT
few | TRBJ2-3 | TRBV5-1 | NA | CASSLTDTQYF | TGCGCCAGTTCCCTCACAGATACGCAGTATTTT
NA | TRBJ2-1 | TRBV19 | NA | CASSVTQVSSYNEQFF | TGTGCCAGTAGTGTAACACAGGTGAGCTCCTACAATGAGCAGTTCTTC
NA | TRBJ1-2 | TRBV21-1 | NA | CASSNRDGEVYTF | TGTGCCAGCAGCAACCGGGACGGGGAGGTCTACACCTTC
NA | TRBJ2-2 | TRBV5-1 | NA | CASKVRANTGELFF | TGCGCCAGCAAAGTGCGGGCCAACACCGGGGAGCTGTTTTTT
NA | TRBJ1-2 | TRBV14 | NA | CASSQDQGRSYGYTF | TGTGCCAGCAGCCAAGACCAGGGGAGATCCTATGGCTACACCTTC
NA | TRBJ2-7 | TRBV18 | NA | CASSPPSGQTFYEQYF | TGTGCCAGCTCACCACCCTCTGGACAGACTTTCTACGAGCAGTACTTC
NA | TRBJ1-3 | TRBV7-3 | TRBD1 | CASSWGQGNTIYF | TGTGCCAGCAGCTGGGGACAGGGCAACACCATATATTTT
NA | TRBJ1-2 | TRBV6-5 | NA | CASSYLQGWYGYTF | TGTGCCAGCAGTTACTTGCAGGGGTGGTATGGCTACACCTTC